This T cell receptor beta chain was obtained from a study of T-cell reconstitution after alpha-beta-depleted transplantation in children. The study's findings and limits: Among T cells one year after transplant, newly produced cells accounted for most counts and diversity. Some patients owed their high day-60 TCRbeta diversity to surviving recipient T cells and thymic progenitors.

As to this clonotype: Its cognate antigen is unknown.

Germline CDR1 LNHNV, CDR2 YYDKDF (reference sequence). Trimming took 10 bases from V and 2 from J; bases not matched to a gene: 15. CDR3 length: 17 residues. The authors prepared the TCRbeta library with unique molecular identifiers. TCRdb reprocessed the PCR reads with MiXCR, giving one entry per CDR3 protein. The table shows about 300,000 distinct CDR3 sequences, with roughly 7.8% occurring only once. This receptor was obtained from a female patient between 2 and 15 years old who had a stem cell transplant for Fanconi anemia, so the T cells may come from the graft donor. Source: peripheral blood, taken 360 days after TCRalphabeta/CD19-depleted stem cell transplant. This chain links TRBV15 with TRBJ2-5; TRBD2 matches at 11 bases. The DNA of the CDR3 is TGTGCCATAACCAAGTACTTAGCGGGGGGGCGTCAAGAGACCCAGTACTTC. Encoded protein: CAITKYLAGGRQETQYF. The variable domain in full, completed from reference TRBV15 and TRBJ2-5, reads DAMVIQNPRYQVTQFGKPVTLSCSQTLNHNVMYWYQQKSSQAPKLLFHYYDKDFNNEADTPDNFQSRRPNTSFCFLDIRSPGLGDTAMYLCAITKYLAGGRQETQYFGPGTRLLVL.